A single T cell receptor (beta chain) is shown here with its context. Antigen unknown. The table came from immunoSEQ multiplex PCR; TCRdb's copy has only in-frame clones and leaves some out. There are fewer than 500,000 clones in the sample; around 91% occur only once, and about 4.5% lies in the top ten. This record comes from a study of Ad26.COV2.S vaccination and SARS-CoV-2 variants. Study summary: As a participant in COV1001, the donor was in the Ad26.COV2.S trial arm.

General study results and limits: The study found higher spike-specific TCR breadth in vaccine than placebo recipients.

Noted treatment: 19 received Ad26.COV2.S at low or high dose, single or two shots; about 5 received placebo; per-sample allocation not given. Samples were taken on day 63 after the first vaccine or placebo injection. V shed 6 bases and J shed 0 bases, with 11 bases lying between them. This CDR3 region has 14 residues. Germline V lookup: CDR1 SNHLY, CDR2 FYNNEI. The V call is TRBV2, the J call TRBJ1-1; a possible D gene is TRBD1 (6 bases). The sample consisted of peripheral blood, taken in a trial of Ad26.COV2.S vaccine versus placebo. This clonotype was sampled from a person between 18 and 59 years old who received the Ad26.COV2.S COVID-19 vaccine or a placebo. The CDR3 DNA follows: TGTGCCAGCAGACTCGACAGGATGAACACTGAAGCTTTCTTT. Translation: CASRLDRMNTEAFF.